A selection of T cell receptor beta chains follows, all from one sample in a study of blood T cell repertoires in COVID-19. Data came from immunoSEQ multiplex PCR; TCRdb stores just in-frame clones and leaves some out. The data contain about 110,000 clones, approximately 82% of them seen just once; the ten biggest clones take up less than 8%. The sample taken for sequencing was peripheral blood. The receptors shown here come from a woman aged 80 or older with active or convalescent COVID-19. Each CDR3 is given with its conserved first and last residue. The D gene is left open where the match is weak. For some rows the clone size is stated as once, few or many, or as a class when expanded; others skip it.

V gene	J gene	D gene	clone size	CDR3 DNA	CDR3 protein
TRBV4-2	TRBJ2-5	TRBD1	-	TGTGCCAGCAGCCAAGTGGGACAGGAAGAGACCCAGTACTTC	CASSQVGQEETQYF
TRBV5-1	TRBJ2-5	-	-	TGCGCCAGCAGCACAGACCAAGAGACCCAGTACTTC	CASSTDQETQYF
TRBV3-1/TRBV3-2	TRBJ1-5	-	-	TGTGCCAGCAGCCAAGGAGGGTATGGGCAGCCCCAGCATTTT	CASSQGGYGQPQHF
TRBV19	TRBJ1-5	TRBD1	-	TGTGCCAGTAGTATCGGGACAGGGGGGAATCAGCCCCAGCATTTT	CASSIGTGGNQPQHF
TRBV12-3/TRBV12-4	TRBJ2-7	-	-	TGTGCCAGCAGTCGTACGAGCTCCTACGAGCAGTACTTC	CASSRTSSYEQYF
TRBV19	TRBJ1-1	-	-	TGTGCCAGTATCTCCAATGGGGCCACTGAAGCTTTCTTT	CASISNGATEAFF
TRBV27	TRBJ2-7	-	-	TGTGCCAGCACTAACAGAAGTTTTGGCATAGACAGTTCCTACGAGCAGTACTTC	CASTNRSFGIDSSYEQYF
TRBV7-6	TRBJ1-3	TRBD1	-	TGTGCCAGCAGCCTGGGACAGGCTGGAAACACCATATATTTT	CASSLGQAGNTIYF
TRBV28	TRBJ2-2	TRBD2	-	TGTGCCAGCAGTTTAGAGCTCGGCGGGACTAGCTACACCGGGGAGCTGTTTTTT	CASSLELGGTSYTGELFF
TRBV18	TRBJ2-5	TRBD1	-	TGTGCCAGCTCTGGGACAGGGCCAGAGACCCAGTACTTC	CASSGTGPETQYF
TRBV5-4	TRBJ2-4	TRBD2	-	TGTGCCAGCAGCTCCGGGACTAGCGGGAGGGGGACCAAAAACATTCAGTACTTC	CASSSGTSGRGTKNIQYF
TRBV29-1	TRBJ2-4	TRBD2	-	TGCAGCGTTGTCGCTAGCGGTTTAGCCAAAAACATTCAGTACTTC	CSVVASGLAKNIQYF
TRBV11-2	TRBJ1-4	-	-	TGTGCCAGCAGCTTAGCGGCAGGAGGTGGTGAAAAACTGTTTTTT	CASSLAAGGGEKLFF
TRBV28	TRBJ2-7	-	once	TGTGCCAGCAGCCGCCTCGGGAGCTCCTACGAGCAGTACTTC	CASSRLGSSYEQYF
TRBV24-1	TRBJ2-2	TRBD1	-	TGTGCCACCAGTGATCCAGCCGGGGACAGGGGTAACACCGGGGAGCTGTTTTTT	CATSDPAGDRGNTGELFF
TRBV10-3	TRBJ2-5	TRBD2	-	TGTGCCACCACGGGGAGGGCGGGGATCTGGACCCAGTACTTC	CATTGRAGIWTQYF
TRBV29-1	TRBJ2-7	TRBD1	-	TGCAGCGTTGACGGGACAGGGGCCGAGCAGTACTTC	CSVDGTGAEQYF
TRBV5-1	TRBJ2-6	-	-	TGCGCCACCAGAGGAGGGGCTGGGGCCAACGTCCTGACTTTC	CATRGGAGANVLTF
TRBV11-3	TRBJ2-1	TRBD2	many	TGTGCCAGCAGCTTAGGGACTAGCGGGATGGGGGATGAGCAGTTCTTC	CASSLGTSGMGDEQFF
TRBV7-9	TRBJ1-6	-	-	TGTGCCAGCAGCTTAGCGGCAGGGCATAATTCACCCCTCCACTTT	CASSLAAGHNSPLHF
TRBV11-2	TRBJ2-3	-	few	TGTGCCAGCAGTCGGGACACAGATACGCAGTATTTT	CASSRDTDTQYF
TRBV10-2	TRBJ1-1	-	-	TGCGCCAGCATCCTGGAGCGAAACACTGAAGCTTTCTTT	CASILERNTEAFF
TRBV7-3	TRBJ2-1	TRBD1	few	TGTGCCAGCAGCCCCGGGACAGGGTTGAACAATGAGCAGTTCTTC	CASSPGTGLNNEQFF
TRBV14	TRBJ2-1	TRBD1	-	TGTGCCAGCAGCCAAGGAGGGACAGGATACAATGAGCAGTTCTTC	CASSQGGTGYNEQFF
TRBV18	TRBJ1-4	-	-	TGTGCCAGCTCACCAACGTTTGACCTAAGGGGGACTAATGAAAAACTGTTTTTT	CASSPTFDLRGTNEKLFF
TRBV18	TRBJ2-3	TRBD2	few	TGTGCCAGCTCCTGGGCTAGCGGTGGGGATACGCAGTATTTT	CASSWASGGDTQYF
TRBV25-1	TRBJ1-5	-	-	TGTGCCAGCAGTGAAAAGGGGTTCAGCAATCAGCCCCAGCATTTT	CASSEKGFSNQPQHF
TRBV7-2	TRBJ2-7	-	-	TGTGCCAGCAGCTTCGGACAGAGCTACGAGCAGTACTTC	CASSFGQSYEQYF
TRBV18	TRBJ2-7	-	once	TGTGCCAGCTCACCACCGGGGCCTGTCGAGCAGTACTTC	CASSPPGPVEQYF
TRBV2	TRBJ2-3	TRBD1	-	TGTTCGGGGGCGACAGGGGTAAATTTAGGAGCAGATACGCAGTATTTT	CSGATGVNLGADTQYF
TRBV28	TRBJ2-4	-	-	TGTGCCAGCAGTTCCCACCTGGCGGGTCTAGCCAAAAACATTCAGTACTTC	CASSSHLAGLAKNIQYF
TRBV4-2	TRBJ2-6	TRBD1	-	TGTGCCAGCAGCCAAGGACAGGGGGTGATCTCTGGGGCCAACGTCCTGACTTTC	CASSQGQGVISGANVLTF
TRBV30	TRBJ1-6	TRBD1	few	TGTGCCTGGAGTGCGACGACAGGGGCCAGAGCATTCCACTTT	CAWSATTGARAFHF
TRBV6-5	TRBJ1-2	-	-	TGTGCCAGCAGTTCCCAGGGGCGCTATGGCTACACCTTC	CASSSQGRYGYTF
TRBV2	TRBJ2-7	TRBD2	-	TGTGCCAGCACCCGAGAGACTAGCGGACCCTACGAGCAGTACTTC	CASTRETSGPYEQYF
TRBV19	TRBJ1-3	TRBD1	-	TGTGCCAGTAGGAGGTCGGGACAGTCCTCTGGAAACACCATATATTTT	CASRRSGQSSGNTIYF
TRBV5-1	TRBJ2-7	TRBD2	-	TGCGCCAGCAGCTTTGCCGGGACTAGCGGGGGGGTGTACGAGCAGTACTTC	CASSFAGTSGGVYEQYF
TRBV5-4	TRBJ2-4	TRBD1	-	TGTGCCAGCAGCCGCCAGGGGGCTGAGAGCCGACAGTACTTC	CASSRQGAESRQYF
TRBV28	TRBJ1-4	-	-	TGTGCCAGCAGTTTAGCGATACCTTTGCAAGAAAAACTGTTTTTT	CASSLAIPLQEKLFF
TRBV28	TRBJ2-2	-	-	TGTGCCAGCAGTTTAAAGGGGCACGGAACCGGGGAGCTGTTTTTT	CASSLKGHGTGELFF